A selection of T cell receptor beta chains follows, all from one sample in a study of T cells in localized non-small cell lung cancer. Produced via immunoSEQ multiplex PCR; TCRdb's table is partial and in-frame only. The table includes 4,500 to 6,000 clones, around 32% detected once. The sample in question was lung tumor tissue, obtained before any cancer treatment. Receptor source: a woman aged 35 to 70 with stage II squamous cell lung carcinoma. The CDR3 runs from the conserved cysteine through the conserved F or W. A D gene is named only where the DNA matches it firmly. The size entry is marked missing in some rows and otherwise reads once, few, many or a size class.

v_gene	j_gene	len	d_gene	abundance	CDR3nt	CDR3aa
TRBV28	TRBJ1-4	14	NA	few	TGTGCCAGCAGTTTTGGAGGGGGTAATGAAAAACTGTTTTTT	CASSFGGGNEKLFF
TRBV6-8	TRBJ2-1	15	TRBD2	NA	TGTGCCAGCAGTTACTGGGGGGAGGGCGGCAATGAGCAGTTCTTC	CASSYWGEGGNEQFF
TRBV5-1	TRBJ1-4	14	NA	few	TGCGCCAGCAGCTTGGGACAGGTTAATGAAAAACTGTTTTTT	CASSLGQVNEKLFF
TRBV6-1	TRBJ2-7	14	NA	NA	TGTGCCAGCAGTGAAGCTATAGGGGACTACGAGCAGTACTTC	CASSEAIGDYEQYF
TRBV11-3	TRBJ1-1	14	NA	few	TGTGCCAGCAGCTTCCCAGGGGCTTTGGGGGGAGCTTTCTTT	CASSFPGALGGAFF
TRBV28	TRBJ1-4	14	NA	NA	TGTGCCAGCAGTTTTCGGGATACTAATGAAAAACTGTTTTTT	CASSFRDTNEKLFF
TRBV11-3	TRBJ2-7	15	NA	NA	TGTGCCAGCAGCTTAGATCGGGTAGGGTTGTACGAGCAGTACTTC	CASSLDRVGLYEQYF
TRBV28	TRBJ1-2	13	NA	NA	TGTGCCAGCAGTTCCCGTGGGGAAAGCGGCTACACCTTC	CASSSRGESGYTF
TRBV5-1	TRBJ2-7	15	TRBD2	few	TGCGCCAGCAGCTGGCGGCCTAGCGGAGACTACGAGCAGTACTTC	CASSWRPSGDYEQYF
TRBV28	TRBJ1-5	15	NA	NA	TGTGCCAGCACCCGGGACCTAAACCACAATCAGCCCCAGCATTTT	CASTRDLNHNQPQHF
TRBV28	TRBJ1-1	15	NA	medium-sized	TGTGCCAGCAGTTTAAGGCAGACCTCGAACACTGAAGCTTTCTTT	CASSLRQTSNTEAFF
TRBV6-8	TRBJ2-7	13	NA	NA	TGTGCCAGCAGTGCTCTCAGGCAATACGAGCAGTACTTC	CASSALRQYEQYF
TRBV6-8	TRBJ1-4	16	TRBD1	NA	TGTGCCAGCAGGACAGGGAATATTCCATCTAATGAAAAACTGTTTTTT	CASRTGNIPSNEKLFF
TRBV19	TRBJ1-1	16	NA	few	TGTGCCAGTAGTTGGAGGGCCGCCCGGTGGGACACTGAAGCTTTCTTT	CASSWRAARWDTEAFF
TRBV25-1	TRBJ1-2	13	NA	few	TGTGCCAGCAGTGAAACCGGGGGCTATGGCTACACCTTC	CASSETGGYGYTF
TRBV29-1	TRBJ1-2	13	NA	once	TGCAGCGCCTGGGACCCCATTAACTATGGCTACACCTTC	CSAWDPINYGYTF
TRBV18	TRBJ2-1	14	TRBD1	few	TGTGCCAGCTCACCGGGACAGATGAACAATGAGCAGTTCTTC	CASSPGQMNNEQFF
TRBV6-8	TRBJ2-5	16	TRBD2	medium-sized	TGTGCCAGCAGTTACCTCAGCGGGACTTACCAAGAGACCCAGTACTTC	CASSYLSGTYQETQYF
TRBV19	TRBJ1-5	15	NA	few	TGTGCCAGTAGACCCAGCCGGGCCGCGTTCAAGGCCCAGCATTTT	CASRPSRAAFKAQHF
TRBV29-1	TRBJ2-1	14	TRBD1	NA	TGCAGCGTAGCTCGGGACAGGGCCTACAATGAGCAGTTCTTC	CSVARDRAYNEQFF
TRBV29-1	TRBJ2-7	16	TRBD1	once	TGCAGCGTTGATGGAGGAACAGGGGTAGGCTCCTACGAGCAGTACTTC	CSVDGGTGVGSYEQYF
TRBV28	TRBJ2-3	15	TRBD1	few	TGTGCCAGCAGTTTGTCGACAGGGGGCTGGGATACGCAGTATTTT	CASSLSTGGWDTQYF